This T cell receptor beta chain originates from a study of CD8 T cells in ankylosing spondylitis. The CDR3 totals 15 residues. Trimming removed 4 bases from V and 5 bases from J, with 17 bases in between. In germline, CDR1 is SEHNR, CDR2 FQNEAQ (reference sequence). This clonotype was detected only a few times. Antigen: not known. As the method for making TCR beta libraries, quantitative 5'-RACE with molecular barcodes was used. In TCRdb, the 5' RACE reads were re-called with MiXCR into one record per CDR3 protein. The sample includes 500,000 to 550,000 distinct CDR3 sequences, about an eighth of them seen just once. Overall study results and limits: A motif in TCR beta, a set of about eight highly homologous variants, appeared characteristic of ankylosing spondylitis blood. Clones linked with disease were CD8+ and fairly uncommon in the peripheral blood.

The chain links TRBV7-9 to TRBJ1-1; D is unclear. Sequences were obtained from blood, either unsorted or a sorted T cell fraction (not recorded which). The origin of this receptor is a male donor with ankylosing spondylitis. The CDR3: CASSSSRLFATEAFF. For the CDR3, the DNA is TGTGCCAGCAGCTCGTCCCGACTTTTTGCGACTGAAGCTTTCTTT.